This TCR beta chain was found in a study of cytomegalovirus exposure and HLA in healthy donors (dated by TCRdb to the late 2010s). Some background on the complete study: According to an earlier analysis of around 600 of the donors, roughly 180 million T cells yielded approximately 120 million unique TCR beta sequences and about 300 Gb of sequence data. An early release covering around 630 HLA-typed donors comprised about 300 gigabases of sequencing data and tens of millions of unique TCR sequences. The genetic ancestry cluster associated with self-reported Caucasian donors included roughly four fifths of the approximately 410 genotyped donors. The study was designed to test whether signatures of past pathogen exposure could be identified by cataloging public T cell receptors. Using immunosequencing, the study profiled T cell repertoires from 666 subjects and related those repertoires to cytomegalovirus serostatus. In addition to the first cohort of 666 subjects, a separate validation cohort of 120 different subjects was used. High-throughput TCR immunosequencing, statistical association of individual TCRs with disease status, and machine learning were combined to predict cytomegalovirus infection status. To study patterns of TCR occurrence, a later analysis re-analyzed previously published TCR beta repertoires from 700 or so donors and added high-resolution HLA genotyping. In the later analysis, no new phenotypic data were used to find candidate immune exposures; instead, reliance was placed on TCR beta sequences and their occurrence across donors. To decide whether each TCR beta V gene segment behaved as functional or pseudogenic, an earlier analysis of some 600 of the donors relied on high-throughput TCR beta sequencing. Donor age, sex, ethnicity and CMV serostatus were compiled together with the repertoire data. Genome-wide SNP genotypes for about 55% of the roughly 670 donors were used in a later genetic analysis, which treated that subset as a discovery cohort. All discovery cohort repertoires had been generated using a single sequencing platform. Class I and class II HLA loci were covered by the typing at four-digit resolution. The number of donors typed differed by locus, with roughly 629-640 for A, B, C, DRB1 and DQB1, around 500 for DQA1, under 610 for DPA1, and under 490 for DPB1. Four or five DR-DQ haplotypes were treated as single units for association and clustering because of strong linkage in the cohort. Across 398 genotyped donors of the cohort, an average of 235,054 unique TCR beta nucleotide sequences per donor were sequenced, and approximately 19% of those sequences were non-productive. Points the paper makes about the study in general: HLA typing was unavailable for some donors at each locus, so association tests used only the typed subset. In a later analysis, TCR association rates were found to vary across HLA loci, with the most associated TCRs seen for DRB1 alleles and the fewest for HLA-C alleles. Because the 87-base-pair reads could not distinguish some IMGT-functional V segments, including TRBV6-2 and TRBV6-3, those segments were excluded. According to a later genetic analysis, donors in an Asian-associated ancestry cluster had fewer N-insertions in productive TCRs than the roughly 670-donor mean. The sequencing pipeline was judged likely to have produced a cluster of highly shared sequence variants as a technical artifact. The earlier analysis of some 560 of the donors excluded fewer than 20 rarely observed V segments, including chromosome 9 orphons, because counts were too low. A later analysis associated 16,951 TCR beta sequences with specific HLA alleles at a false discovery rate of 0.05. In a later analysis, several top co-occurrence clusters were reported to appear linked to parvovirus B19, influenza, CMV and Epstein-Barr virus. Most TCR sequences were observed very rarely across donors, whereas some public TCRs were present in many individuals. The authors suggested that the approach could potentially be extended to other disease states and immunological phenotypes. Correlated functional status among segregating V segments might reflect linkage disequilibrium, but an unknown experimental factor could not be ruled out. In a later analysis, most CMV-associated TCR beta chains were found to appear HLA-restricted, with HLA associations seemingly driven largely by CMV exposure. Assigning TCR associations to individual alleles was difficult when HLA alleles, especially DR and DQ, strongly co-occurred. Roughly uniform sequencing depth across donors was assumed in presence/absence analyses, although this assumption may not hold. Broadly in line with IMGT annotations, most TCR beta V segments showed up in productive rearrangements about 87% or about 30% of the time in an earlier analysis of several hundred of the donors. In this cohort, only TCR beta chains were sequenced, and detectable features were limited by the absence of alpha or paired-chain data. A further reported finding was that TCR beta sequences accurately predicted the HLA-A and HLA-B alleles for most subjects in the first cohort. CMV serostatus was the only immune exposure information available for the cohort. An association between a missense DCLRE1C variant and V-gene and J-gene trimming of TCR beta chains was found in a later genetic analysis and replicated in an independent cohort. In vitro tests confirmed that a few of the cytomegalovirus-associated TCR beta chains recognize cytomegalovirus antigens. In a later analysis, HLA-associated TCR beta chains were found to be more clonally expanded and to have lower generation probabilities than equally common non-associated chains. Cytomegalovirus status was reported to be diagnosed by the classifier with high specificity and sensitivity in both the original and validation cohorts. The study gave a list of under 200 TCR beta chains associated with cytomegalovirus.

Library preparation employed the immunoSEQ multiplex PCR assay. For the multiplex PCR, a mixture combining 60 forward primers for TCR Vbeta segments and 13 reverse primers for TCR Jbeta segments was used. The CDR3 region of rearranged TCR beta genes was amplified from genomic DNA by a multiplex PCR assay. The amplified TCR beta libraries were sequenced on the Illumina HiSeq System as 87-base-pair reads. From the authors' description of their analysis: A later analysis tallied 70 million to 100 million unique TCR beta chains across the 600 to 700 repertoires, and roughly 11 million of those chains were shared by two or more donors. A nearest-neighbor algorithm error-corrected the raw reads and collapsed the reads into unique sequences, merging closely related sequences to remove PCR and sequencing errors. CDR3 sequences were aligned to IMGT reference sequences to assign V, D and J gene segments. For a sequence to be retained, a match of at least six nucleotides was required to both a V gene segment and a J gene segment. Rearrangements were classified as productive when the CDR3 lacked stop codons and remained in frame with V and J, and all other rearrangements were classified as non-productive. Following IMGT convention, CDR3 was defined as the stretch from the second conserved V-encoded cysteine to the conserved J-encoded phenylalanine. Sequences without an unambiguous match to a single V gene segment were excluded from the earlier analysis of 450 to 750 of the donors. In an earlier analysis of several hundred of the donors, V segments were called functional above 56.7% productive rearrangements and were called segregating when the between-donor standard deviation exceeded 5%. A statistical classification framework was built for diagnosing cytomegalovirus status from the catalog of TCR beta chain sequences. V and J gene assignment, in a later analysis, came from comparing TCR nucleotide sequences with IMGT/GENE-DB human TR gene sequences. A later analysis assigned CDR3 sequences and most-parsimonious VDJ recombination scenarios with the TCRdist pipeline. In a later analysis, every TCR beta chain was defined by the combination of its CDR3 amino acid sequence and its V-gene family, and reads without a unique V-gene family were dropped. A later analysis removed 500 to 600 highly shared, low-generation-probability nucleotide sequences to deal with suspected cross-contamination and a sequencing artifact. In a later analysis, a clonal expansion index was calculated for each public chain from normalized within-repertoire ranks of inferred template counts. In a later analysis, generation probabilities were computed using a VDJ recombination model fitted to out-of-frame rearrangements, and the results were checked against IGoR. In a later analysis, hypergeometric tests were used to score TCR-TCR, TCR-HLA and TCR-CMV co-occurrence, with a repertoire-size bias correction applied to TCR pairs. In a later analysis, false discovery rates were estimated by permuting HLA or CMV assignments 20 times. In a later analysis, co-occurring TCRs were grouped using DBSCAN, and TCRdist sequence similarity was added for clustering within HLA-allele-positive subsets. Repertoires with fewer than 30,000 or more than 120,000 public chains were left out of co-occurrence clustering, as were a few repertoires with anomalous nucleotide sharing. Drawn from immuneACCESS, this table holds only the in-frame rearrangements with V and J called that TCRdb kept. Clones are partly lost; checked studies trace under half to an unresolved V gene and leave the rest unexplained. V and J calls and clone size follow that table, whereas D and trimming were derived from the DNA. A total of over 85,000 clones appear in this sample, approximately 80% of them only once. The biggest ten clones account for around a tenth of the sample.

The cohort was made up of 666 healthy bone marrow donors. Cohort members were all nominally healthy when sampled, although unrecorded immune exposures were likely present. The donor tested CMV seropositive, placing the donor among the approximately 290 seropositive members of the cohort. A peripheral blood sample was provided by each donor, and peripheral blood mononuclear cells were used for TCR beta sequencing. Genomic DNA was extracted from the blood cell samples with the Qiagen DNeasy Blood Extraction Kit. The cysteine opens and the phenylalanine closes a CDR3 of 13 amino acids. The sequence is cut down to CDR3 DNA, 39 bases in frame from base 1. In the germline V gene, CDR1 corresponds to SQVTM and CDR2 to ANQGSEA. Cut back by 4 bases and 4 bases, the V and J ends lie 8 bases apart. As to this clone: Its recognized antigen is unknown. No per-base quality is available; no much larger clone lies one base away.

Input material: PBMCs. The TCR sequence derives from a male donor in good health and CMV-seropositive. Recombination linked TRBV29-1 to TRBJ2-6, with the identity of the D gene unclear. The nucleotide sequence reads as follows: TGCAGCGTTGGATGGGCGGGGGCCAACGTCCTGACTTTC. Protein translation: CSVGWAGANVLTF.